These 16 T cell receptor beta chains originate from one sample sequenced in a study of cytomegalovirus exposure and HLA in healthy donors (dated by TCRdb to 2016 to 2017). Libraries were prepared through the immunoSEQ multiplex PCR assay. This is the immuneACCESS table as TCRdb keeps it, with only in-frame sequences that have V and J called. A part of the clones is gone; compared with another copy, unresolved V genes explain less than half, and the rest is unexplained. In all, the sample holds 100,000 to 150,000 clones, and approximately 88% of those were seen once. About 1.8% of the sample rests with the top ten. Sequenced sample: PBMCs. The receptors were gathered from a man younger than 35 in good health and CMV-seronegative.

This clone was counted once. This chain's CDR3 is CASSSHRTSGSFGRVTDTQYF. The CDR3 DNA reads as TGTGCCAGCAGTTCCCATCGGACTAGCGGGAGTTTTGGGCGGGTCACAGATACGCAGTATTTT. The V gene is TRBV28, the J gene TRBJ2-3, with 13 bases fitting TRBD2. The germline V gene encodes CDR1 MDHEN and CDR2 SYDVKM. V gave up 4 bases and J gave up 2 bases; unmatched junction bases: 18. This CDR3 has 21 amino acids. The entire variable domain, with the rest obtained from reference TRBV28 and TRBJ2-3, is as follows: DVKVTQSSRYLVKRTGEKVFLECVQDMDHENMFWYRQDPGLGLRLIYFSYDVKMKEKGDIPEGYSVSREKKERFSLILESASTNQTSMYLCASSSHRTSGSFGRVTDTQYFGPGTRLTVL.

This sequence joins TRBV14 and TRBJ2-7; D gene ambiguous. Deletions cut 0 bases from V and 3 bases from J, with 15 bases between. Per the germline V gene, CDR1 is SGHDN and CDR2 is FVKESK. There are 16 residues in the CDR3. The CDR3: CASSQDPRHSFYEQYF. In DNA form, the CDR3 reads TGTGCCAGCAGCCAAGATCCGCGACATTCTTTCTACGAGCAGTACTTC.

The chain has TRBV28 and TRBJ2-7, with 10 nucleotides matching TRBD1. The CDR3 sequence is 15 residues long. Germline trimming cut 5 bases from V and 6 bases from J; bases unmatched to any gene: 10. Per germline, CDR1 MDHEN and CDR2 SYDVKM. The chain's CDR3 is CASSARDRGVREQYF. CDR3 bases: TGTGCCAGCAGTGCCCGGGACAGGGGTGTCCGCGAGCAGTACTTC.

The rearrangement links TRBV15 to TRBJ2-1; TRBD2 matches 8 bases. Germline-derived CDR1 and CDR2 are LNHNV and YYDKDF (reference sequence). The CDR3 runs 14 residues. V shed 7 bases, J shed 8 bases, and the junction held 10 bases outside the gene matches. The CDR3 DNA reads TGTGCCACCAACCGAGCGGGAGAATCGGATGAGCAGTTCTTC. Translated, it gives CATNRAGESDEQFF. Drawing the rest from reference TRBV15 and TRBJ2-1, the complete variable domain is DAMVIQNPRYQVTQFGKPVTLSCSQTLNHNVMYWYQQKSSQAPKLLFHYYDKDFNNEADTPDNFQSRRPNTSFCFLDIRSPGLGDTAMYLCATNRAGESDEQFFGPGTRLTVL.

This CDR3 is CASRVGGGNTGELFF. The CDR3 coding sequence is TGTGCCAGCAGAGTGGGGGGAGGAAACACCGGGGAGCTGTTTTTT. This chain joins TRBV9 and TRBJ2-2; TRBD2 might be the D (6 bases). Germline V gene sequence: CDR1 SGDLS, CDR2 YYNGEE. The CDR3 is 15 amino acids. The V end was cut by 5 bases, the J end by 2 bases, with 13 bases between.

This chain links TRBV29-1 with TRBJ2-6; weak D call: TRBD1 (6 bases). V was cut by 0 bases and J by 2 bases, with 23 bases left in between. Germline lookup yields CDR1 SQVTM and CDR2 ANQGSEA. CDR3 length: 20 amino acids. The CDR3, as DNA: TGCAGCGTTGAAGAGTTTATATCACAGGGAAATCCTCCTGGGGCCAACGTCCTGACTTTC. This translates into CSVEEFISQGNPPGANVLTF.

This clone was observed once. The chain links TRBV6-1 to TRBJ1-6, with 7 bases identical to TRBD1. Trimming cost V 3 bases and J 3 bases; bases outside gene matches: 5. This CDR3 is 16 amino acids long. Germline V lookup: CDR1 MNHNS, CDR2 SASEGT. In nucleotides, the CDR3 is TGTGCCAGCAGTGACTTACAGGGGAACTATAATTCACCCCTCCACTTT. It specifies CASSDLQGNYNSPLHF.

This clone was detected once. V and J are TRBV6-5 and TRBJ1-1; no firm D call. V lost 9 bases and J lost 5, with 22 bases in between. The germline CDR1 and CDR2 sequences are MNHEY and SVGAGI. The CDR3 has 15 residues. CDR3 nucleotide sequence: TGTGCCAGTCAGGCGGAGAGGGTCTTTCTAACTGAAGCTTTCTTT. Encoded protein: CASQAERVFLTEAFF.

CDR3 bases: TGTGCCAGCAGCAAACGGACTGTGGGGGAGACCCAGTACTTC. Protein product: CASSKRTVGETQYF. This chain links TRBV7-8 with TRBJ2-5; D is possibly TRBD2 (5 bases). Germline values: CDR1 SGHVS, CDR2 FQNEAQ. V lost 5 bases to trimming and J lost 5 bases, with 15 bases between them. This CDR3 has 14 residues.

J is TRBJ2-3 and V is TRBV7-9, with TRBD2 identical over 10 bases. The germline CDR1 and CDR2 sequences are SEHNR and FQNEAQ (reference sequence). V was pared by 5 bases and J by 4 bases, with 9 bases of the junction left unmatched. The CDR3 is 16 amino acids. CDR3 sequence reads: CASSVWSGGAADTQYF. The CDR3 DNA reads TGTGCCAGCAGCGTTTGGAGCGGGGGGGCCGCAGATACGCAGTATTTT.

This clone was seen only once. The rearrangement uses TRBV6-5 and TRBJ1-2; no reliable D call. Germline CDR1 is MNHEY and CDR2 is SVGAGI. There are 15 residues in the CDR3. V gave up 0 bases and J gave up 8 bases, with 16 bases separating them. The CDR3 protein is CASSYSPGGTRGYTF. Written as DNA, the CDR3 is TGTGCCAGCAGTTACTCGCCGGGAGGTACCAGGGGCTACACCTTC.

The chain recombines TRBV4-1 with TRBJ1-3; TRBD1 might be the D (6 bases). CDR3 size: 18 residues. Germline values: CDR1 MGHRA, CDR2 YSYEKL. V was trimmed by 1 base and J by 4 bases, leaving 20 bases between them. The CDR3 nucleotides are TGCGCCAGCAGCCAAGGGCGACAGTCCAGGGGCTCGGGAAACACCATATATTTT. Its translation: CASSQGRQSRGSGNTIYF.

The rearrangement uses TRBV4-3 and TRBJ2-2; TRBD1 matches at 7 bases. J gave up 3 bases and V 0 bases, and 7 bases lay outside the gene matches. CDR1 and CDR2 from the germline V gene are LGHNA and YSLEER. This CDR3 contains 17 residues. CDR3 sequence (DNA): TGCGCCAGCAGCCAAGAGGGAACAGGGGCGGACACCGGGGAGCTGTTTTTT. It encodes CASSQEGTGADTGELFF.

The CDR3: CASSYPGQTRNGYTF. The CDR3 region has the DNA TGTGCCAGCAGTTATCCGGGACAGACAAGAAATGGCTACACCTTC. V is TRBV28 and J is TRBJ1-2, with 7 bases aligning to TRBD1. J gave up 6 bases and V 4 bases, and 11 bases lay outside the gene matches. The CDR3 sequence is 15 residues long. CDR1 and CDR2 from the germline V gene are MDHEN and SYDVKM.

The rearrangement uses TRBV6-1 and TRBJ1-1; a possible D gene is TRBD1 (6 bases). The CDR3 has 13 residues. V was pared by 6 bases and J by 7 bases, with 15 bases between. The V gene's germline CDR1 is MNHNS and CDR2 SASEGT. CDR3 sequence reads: CASRESQGIEAFF. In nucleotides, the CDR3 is TGTGCCAGCAGGGAATCACAGGGAATTGAAGCTTTCTTT.

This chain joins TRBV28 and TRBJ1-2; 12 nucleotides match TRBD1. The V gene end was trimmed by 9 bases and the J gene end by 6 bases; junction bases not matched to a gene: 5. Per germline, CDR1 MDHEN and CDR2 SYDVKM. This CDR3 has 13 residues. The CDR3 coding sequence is TGTGCCAGTACCGGGACAGGGGGCAATGGCTACACCTTC. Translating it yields CASTGTGGNGYTF.